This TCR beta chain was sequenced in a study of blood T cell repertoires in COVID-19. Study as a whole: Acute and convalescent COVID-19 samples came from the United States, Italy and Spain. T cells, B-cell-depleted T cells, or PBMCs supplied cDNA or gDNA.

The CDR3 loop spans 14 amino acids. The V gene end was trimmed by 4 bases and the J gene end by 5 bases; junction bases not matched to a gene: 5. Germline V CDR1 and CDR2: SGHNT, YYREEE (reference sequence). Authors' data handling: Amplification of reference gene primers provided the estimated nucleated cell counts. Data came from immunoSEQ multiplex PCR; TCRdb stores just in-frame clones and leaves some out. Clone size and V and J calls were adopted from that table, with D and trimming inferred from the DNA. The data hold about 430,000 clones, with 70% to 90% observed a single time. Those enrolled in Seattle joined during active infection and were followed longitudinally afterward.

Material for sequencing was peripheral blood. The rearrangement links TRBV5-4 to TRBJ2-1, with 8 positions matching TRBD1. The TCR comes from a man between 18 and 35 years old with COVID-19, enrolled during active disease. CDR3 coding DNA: TGTGCCAGCAGCCGGACAGGGATTGACAATGAGCAGTTCTTC. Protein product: CASSRTGIDNEQFF.